This T cell receptor beta chain originates from a study of cytomegalovirus exposure and HLA in healthy donors. The PCR employed 60 Vbeta primers together with 13 Jbeta primers. Data came from immunoSEQ multiplex PCR; TCRdb stores just in-frame clones and leaves some out. The sample holds over 80,000 clones, 75% to 80% seen once. Deletions cut 5 bases from V and 3 bases from J, with 12 bases between. Germline loops: CDR1 SGHRS, CDR2 YFSETQ. The CDR3 has 13 amino acids. Sequencing was carried out using PBMCs. This rearrangement joins TRBV5-1 to TRBJ2-7, with D possibly being TRBD1 (6 bases). The receptor was derived from a female donor in good health and CMV-seronegative. The DNA of the CDR3 is TGCGCCAGCAGACTCCAGGACAGCTACGAGCAGTACTTC. Encoded protein: CASRLQDSYEQYF.